The 6 T cell receptor beta chains given below trace back to one sample, sequenced in a study of blood T cell repertoires in COVID-19. Assay used: immunoSEQ multiplex PCR; TCRdb lists only in-frame clones, some missing. The sample gives a few hundred thousand clones, 70% to 90% of which show up once; around 2.1% is in the top ten. Sequenced input: PBMCs or T cells enriched from blood (not recorded which). The receptor set was obtained from a man aged 30 to 39 who had recovered from COVID-19.

The count of this clone is one. The CDR3 DNA reads as TGTGCCAGCAGCTTATCTGCTAGCGGGGTCACCGGGGAGCTGTTTTTT. Translated: CASSLSASGVTGELFF. The V call is TRBV7-2, the J call TRBJ2-2; 9 bases line up with TRBD2. Germline V CDR1 and CDR2: SGHTA, FQGNSA. The J segment lost 4 bases and the V segment lost 2 bases, leaving 5 bases of the junction unmatched. The CDR3 runs to 16 residues.

The chain employs TRBV3-1 (or the pseudogene TRBV3-2) and TRBJ1-5; D unclear. V dropped 1 base and J dropped 4 bases, with 8 bases sitting between them. CDR1 and CDR2 (germline): LGHDT, YNNKEL (reference sequence). This CDR3 contains 14 residues. CDR3 sequence: CASSQGGGNQPQHF. The CDR3 DNA is TGTGCCAGCAGCCAAGGAGGAGGTAATCAGCCCCAGCATTTT.

J is TRBJ2-1 and V is TRBV4-3; 8 bases agree with TRBD2. The V and J ends lost 6 bases and 2 bases, in that order; junction bases with no gene match: 3. The CDR3 contains 14 residues. The germline CDR1 and CDR2 sequences are LGHNA and YSLEER. Written as DNA, the CDR3 is TGCGCCAGCAGTACGGGGGGGACCTACAATGAGCAGTTCTTC. Translation gives CASSTGGTYNEQFF.

The CDR3 sequence: CASSLPSSGGDPDEQFF. The CDR3 region has the DNA TGTGCCAGCAGCTTACCGTCTAGCGGGGGGGATCCAGATGAGCAGTTCTTC. The chain couples TRBV7-9 to TRBJ2-1; 12 positions agree with TRBD2. From germline, CDR1 is SEHNR and CDR2 FQNEAQ (reference sequence). The CDR3 has 17 amino acids. After removal of 2 bases from V and 8 bases from J, the junction contained 10 bases not matched to a gene.

The V and J genes are TRBV6-5 and TRBJ1-1; possibly TRBD1 for D (6 bases). CDR1 and CDR2 (germline): MNHEY, SVGAGI. V was shortened by 7 bases and J by 3 bases, with 12 bases between the two germline ends. The CDR3 spans 13 residues. The CDR3 sequence: CASTVTGDTEAFF. In DNA, the CDR3 is TGTGCCAGCACCGTGACAGGAGACACTGAAGCTTTCTTT.

V and J are TRBV5-4 and TRBJ2-1; 12 nucleotides match TRBD2. CDR1 SGHNT and CDR2 YYREEE come from the germline V gene (reference sequence). The CDR3 loop spans 15 amino acids. With 4 bases clipped from V and 9 bases from J, the junction kept 8 bases outside the gene matches. The CDR3 DNA reads TGTGCCAGCAGCCGCAGGACTAGCGGGGTGGCTGAGCAGTTCTTC. The encoded protein is CASSRRTSGVAEQFF.